A single sample gave rise to the 19 T cell receptor beta chains below, sequenced in a study of tumor-infiltrating lymphocytes in primary liver carcinoma. Taking roughly 20-34 mg of unsorted bulk tissue, the authors co-extracted RNA and DNA. Priming with a constant-region primer yielded TCR beta cDNA from about 500 ng total RNA. Nested multiplex PCR, run for three rounds with slightly modified ARM-PCR, yielded TCR beta libraries. Each of the first two PCR rounds ran nine to ten cycles with TRBV1-TRBV30 forward and C-beta reverse primers. TCRdb reprocessed the multiplex PCR reads with MiXCR, giving one entry per CDR3 protein. In the table there are 25,000 to 35,000 distinct CDR3 sequences, around 66% of which are singletons. Sequencing was done on a sample of liver tumor tissue from sampling region 3. Subset noted: tumor region T3, left-lateral pole. The receptors here all came from a woman in her thirties with primary liver carcinoma and hepatitis B virus infection.

This clonotype has a single count. The chain couples TRBV7-9 to TRBJ1-2; D is unresolved. The germline gives CDR1 SEHNR, CDR2 FQNEAQ (reference sequence). V was clipped by 2 bases and J by 6 bases, with 19 bases between them. CDR3 length equals 16 residues. The chain's CDR3 is CASSLTSRGQSNGYTF. As DNA, the CDR3 is TGTGCCAGCAGCTTAACGTCCCGAGGCCAGTCGAATGGCTACACCTTC.

On this clonotype: Compared with germline, one end of the junction differs, possibly owing to a read error. The V call is TRBV11-2, the J call TRBJ1-2; D gene ambiguous. The germline V gene encodes CDR1 SGHAT and CDR2 FQNNGV. The CDR3 spans 15 residues. In DNA form, the CDR3 reads TGTGCCAGTAGCTTAGATGGGATGGCGGGGAAAGGCTACACCTTC. This sequence encodes CASSLDGMAGKGYTF.

This clonotype has more than one count but fewer than ten. A read error is likely, as this CDR3 ends without the conserved phenylalanine or tryptophan. The chain recombines TRBV11-3 with TRBJ2-7; the match to TRBD2 covers 7 bases. The CDR3 runs 14 residues. Looked up from germline, CDR1 is SGHNT and CDR2 is YENEEA. V gave up 2 bases and J gave up 5 bases; unmatched junction bases: 6. DNA of the CDR3: TGTGCCAGCAGCTTAAGCGGGCGGGAGCACGAGCAGTACATA. It specifies CASSLSGREHEQYI.

As concerns this clonotype: Mismatch with germline at one junction end may stem from a read error. The chain carries TRBV28 and TRBJ2-1; D is unresolved. The CDR3 is made up of 17 amino acids. From germline, CDR1 is MDHEN and CDR2 SYDVKM. CDR3 sequence: CASSSPLWTSSYNEQFF. CDR3 nucleotide sequence: TGTGCTAGCAGTTCACCGTTGTGGACCAGCTCCTACAATGAGCAGTTCTTC.

By frequency in the sample, this clonotype is medium-sized. The gene calls are TRBV10-3 and TRBJ1-1, with D maybe TRBD1 (6 bases). V dropped 5 bases and J dropped 0 bases, with 13 bases sitting between them. CDR3 length equals 15 residues. Germline CDR1 reads ENHRY; CDR2 reads SYGVKD. As DNA, the CDR3 is TGTGCCATCAGTACCGGGACAACCATGAACACTGAAGCTTTCTTT. Translated: CAISTGTTMNTEAFF.

The rearrangement uses TRBV11-2 and TRBJ2-3; 11 bases are a match to TRBD2. Trimming at V came to 7 bases and at J to 6 bases, leaving 9 bases not matched to a gene. The germline CDR1 and CDR2 sequences are SGHAT and FQNNGV. CDR3 length: 15 residues. CDR3 in amino acids: CASIFTTSGSDTQYF. CDR3 nucleotides: TGTGCCAGCATCTTCACTACTAGCGGGAGTGATACGCAGTATTTT.

Worth noting for this clonotype: Likely a read error: the CDR3 ends without its conserved phenylalanine or tryptophan. The rearrangement links TRBV11-2 to TRBJ1-1, with TRBD1 matching over 12 bases. The germline V gene encodes CDR1 SGHAT and CDR2 FQNNGV. This CDR3 has 20 amino acids. CDR3 coding DNA: TGTAACAGCAGCGCTCGGGACAGGGGGCGCAAGAGGTGGAGTAACACTGAAGCTTTCTCT. Translation: CNSSARDRGRKRWSNTEAFS.

Of note for this clonotype: A much larger clone differs by one base, so this may be a read error. The V and J genes are TRBV11-2 and TRBJ2-5; D is unclear. The CDR3 spans 14 residues. Germline V CDR1 and CDR2: SGHAT, FQNNGV. Here the CDR3 DNA reads TGTGCCGGCAGCTTATTTGCGGACGAAGAGACCCAGCACTTC. This translates into CAGSLFADEETQHF.

For this clonotype: Relative to the germline gene, one junction end is altered; a read error may explain this. The chain carries TRBV11-2 and TRBJ1-1; D not certain. Per the germline V gene, CDR1 is SGHAT and CDR2 is FQNNGV. This CDR3 comprises 11 residues. The CDR3 spells CASSLATEAFF. Here the CDR3 DNA reads TGTGCTAGCAGTTTAGCTACTGAAGCTTTCTTT.

About this clonotype itself: The germline gene is not matched at one end of the junction; a read error may be the cause. The chain links TRBV11-1 to TRBJ2-2; D is perhaps TRBD2 (6 bases). Germline V lookup: CDR1 SGHAT, CDR2 FQDESV (reference sequence). The CDR3 runs 16 residues. In DNA, the CDR3 is TGTGCCAGCAACTTAGTGGGGGGTGCGAACACCAGGGAGCTGTTTTTT. Translation gives CASNLVGGANTRELFF. The variable domain in full, completed from reference TRBV11-1 and TRBJ2-2, reads EAEVAQSPRYKITEKSQAVAFWCDPISGHATLYWYRQILGQGPELLVQFQDESVVDDSQLPKDRFSAERLKGVDSTLKIQPAELGDSAMYLCASNLVGGANTRELFFGEGSRLTVL.

About this clonotype: An end of the junction differs from the germline gene, which may be a read error. The chain joins TRBV30 to TRBJ1-5; D ambiguous. Germline lookup yields CDR1 GTSNPN and CDR2 SVGIG (reference sequence). This CDR3 has 14 residues. In DNA, the CDR3 is TGCGCCTCCTCTGGGTGGGGTGGCAATCAGCACCAGCATTTT. Translated: CASSGWGGNQHQHF. The full variable domain, completed using reference TRBV30 and TRBJ1-5, is SQTIHQWPATLVQPVGSPLSLECTVEGTSNPNLYWYRQAAGRGLQLLFYSVGIGQISSEVPQNLSASRPQDRQFILSSKKLLLSDSGFYLCASSGWGGNQHQHFGDGTRLSIL.

Regarding this clonotype: One end of the junction varies from germline; a read error may be responsible. This chain uses TRBV5-1 with TRBJ2-2, with D tentatively TRBD2 (6 bases). This CDR3 comprises 15 residues. Germline V gene sequence: CDR1 SGHRS, CDR2 YFSETQ. CDR3 in amino acids: CPSSLTAGNTGELFF. The DNA for the CDR3 is TGCCCCAGCAGCTTGACTGCGGGGAACACCGGGGAGCTTTTTTTT.

This clonotype was counted a single time. The junction does not match germline at one end; this may be a read error. The chain employs TRBV12-3 or TRBV12-4 and TRBJ1-2; D not resolved. The CDR3 runs 12 residues. DNA of the CDR3: TGTGCCAGCAGATTAGAGTTCGGTGGCTACACCTTC. Translated, it gives CASRLEFGGYTF.

There are many counts of this clonotype. A much larger clone lies one base from this, so it may be a read error. CDR3 nucleotides: TGTGCCAGCAGCTTACCACCGGGACAGAGATTCTACAATGAGCAGTTCTTC. Translated: CASSLPPGQRFYNEQFF. The chain couples TRBV11-2 to TRBJ2-1; 7 bases are shared with TRBD1. The CDR3 spans 17 residues. Germline V gene lookup returns CDR1 SGHAT and CDR2 FQNNGV. J was trimmed by 3 bases and V by 2 bases; bases with no gene match: 10.

On this clonotype: The junction does not match germline at one end; this may be a read error. V is TRBV4-3 and J is TRBJ2-2; 9 bases match TRBD2. The CDR3 length is 16 residues. Germline V lookup: CDR1 LGHNA, CDR2 YSLEER. The CDR3 region has the DNA TGCGCCAGCAGCCAAGAGAGAGCGGGAGGTTCCGGGGACCTGTTTTTT. Amino acids: CASSQERAGGSGDLFF.

This clonotype showed up just once. Compared with germline, one end of the junction differs, possibly owing to a read error. The V gene is TRBV10-3, the J gene TRBJ2-2; 10 nucleotides line up with TRBD2. There are 16 residues in the CDR3. Germline CDR1 reads ENHRY; CDR2 reads SYGVKD. CDR3 nucleotides: TGTGCCATTAGCATAGCGGGAGGTCGCGAAGCCGGGGAACTGTTTTTT. This sequence encodes CAISIAGGREAGELFF.

A word on this clonotype: Sequence at one end of the junction differs from germline and may be a read error. This sequence joins TRBV7-9 and TRBJ2-7, with a tentative D call TRBD1 (5 bases). The germline CDR1 and CDR2 sequences are SEHNR and FQNEAQ (reference sequence). This CDR3 comprises 15 residues. The chain's CDR3 is CVSSPSRTHAYEQYF. CDR3 sequence (DNA): TGTGTCAGCAGCCCATCCAGGACACATGCCTACGAGCAGTACTTC.

V usage is TRBV5-6 and J usage is TRBJ2-7, with 8 bases lining up with TRBD1. Trimming at V came to 9 bases and at J to 9 bases, leaving 14 bases not matched to a gene. The CDR3 sequence is 13 residues long. Germline-derived CDR1 and CDR2 are SGHDT and YYEEEE. CDR3 sequence: CANSLRTGLLQYF. DNA for the CDR3: TGTGCCAACAGTTTACGGACAGGGCTATTGCAGTACTTC.

Remarks on this clonotype: Since no conserved phenylalanine or tryptophan closes the CDR3, a read error is the likely cause. The limits of the CDR3 on the DNA are not certain, so only TCRdb's listed CDR3 is given. The genes are TRBV11-1 and TRBJ2-7; TRBD1, the D gene given by the table, was not confirmed from the DNA. Germline CDR1 is SGHAT and CDR2 is FQDESV (reference sequence). The CDR3 totals 13 residues, both ends included. CDR3 sequence reads: CASSLGYPREQYL.